Below, one T cell receptor beta chain is given with its context. Total RNA extracted from each sample amounted to at least 6 micrograms. The data stem from a study of blood T cells in healthy people across ages. About the research overall: Per every two T cells, about one barcoded beta molecule was captured by template switching.

The germline gives CDR1 LGHNA, CDR2 YNFKEQ. This CDR3 region has 15 residues. V was cut by 5 bases and J by 11 bases, with 24 bases left in between. Primers used in a second PCR of roughly 6 to 11 cycles were a sample-barcoded 5' primer and a J-beta primer mix. TCRdb used MiXCR to reprocess the 5' RACE reads, holding one entry per CDR3 protein. The table includes around 1.1 million distinct CDR3 sequences, 35% to 40% detected once. The chain combines TRBV4-2 with TRBJ2-5, with a weak D call TRBD1 (7 bases). The receptor was isolated from a man between 18 and 29 years old in good health. The sample consisted of blood. The CDR3 DNA is TGTGCCAGCAGCAGCTCAGGGGGGAAACGGGATGAGCAGTACTTC. This sequence encodes CASSSSGGKRDEQYF.